This TCR beta chain was recorded in a study of blood T cell repertoires in COVID-19. Study at large: Some COVID-19 samples were acute and others convalescent; all came from the United States, Italy and Spain.

In the study's own analysis: Estimated nucleated cell counts came from reference gene primer amplification. Using immunoSEQ multiplex PCR, the repertoire was profiled, and TCRdb retains in-frame clones only, with some absent. The DNA gave D and trimming, while V, J and clone size come from that table. The table shows around 150,000 clones, with around three quarters occurring only once. Germline V gene sequence: CDR1 SGHTA, CDR2 FQGTGA. V was cut by 2 bases and J by 8 bases, with 13 bases left in between. This CDR3 contains 14 residues. The material sequenced was peripheral blood. The TCR comes from a man between 50 and 59 years old with acute or convalescent COVID-19. V is TRBV7-3 and J is TRBJ2-1, with D possibly TRBD2 on 6 matching bases. CDR3 loop: CASSLGGIGDEQFF. CDR3 coding DNA: TGTGCCAGCAGCTTAGGAGGGATCGGGGATGAGCAGTTCTTC.